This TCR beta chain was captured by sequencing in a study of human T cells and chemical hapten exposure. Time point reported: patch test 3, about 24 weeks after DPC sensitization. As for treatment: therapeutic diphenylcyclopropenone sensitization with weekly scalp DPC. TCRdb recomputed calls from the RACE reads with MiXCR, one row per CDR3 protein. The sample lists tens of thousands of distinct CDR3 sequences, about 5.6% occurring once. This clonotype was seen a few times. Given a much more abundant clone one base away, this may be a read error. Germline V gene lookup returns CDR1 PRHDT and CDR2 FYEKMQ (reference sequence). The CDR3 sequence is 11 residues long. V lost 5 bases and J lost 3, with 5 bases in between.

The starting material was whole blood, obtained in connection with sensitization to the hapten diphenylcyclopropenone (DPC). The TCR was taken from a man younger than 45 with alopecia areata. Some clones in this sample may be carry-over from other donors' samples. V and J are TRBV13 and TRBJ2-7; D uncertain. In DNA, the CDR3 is TGTGCCAGCAGCATAGACTACGAGCAGTACTTC. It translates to CASSIDYEQYF.